The 11 T cell receptor beta chains below all came from one sample that was sequenced in a study of T cell repertoires in cytomegalovirus infection. TCRdb itself ran the reads through MiXCR, one entry per CDR3 protein. Counted here are under 200,000 distinct CDR3 sequences, nearly 9.5% occurring once; the ten biggest clones make up about 4.6%. The source material was PBMCs. The receptors stem from a human donor in good health (CMV status not recorded). Some clones in this sample may be carry-over from other donors' samples.

A few counts support this clonotype. The chain couples TRBV12-3 or TRBV12-4 to TRBJ2-3; TRBD2 is a possible D gene (5 bases). CDR3 length: 16 amino acids. The V gene lost 2 bases and the J gene lost 0 bases, with 12 bases spanning the gap. The CDR3 sequence: CASSLTTSGSTDTQYF. CDR3 nucleotides: TGTGCCAGCAGTTTAACGACAAGCGGCAGCACAGATACGCAGTATTTT.

This clonotype appeared many times. This could be a read error, since a much larger clone is one nucleotide away. The rearrangement uses TRBV2 and TRBJ2-6, with D tentatively TRBD1 (7 bases). Trimming took off 6 bases at V and 2 bases at J, with 11 bases between the two ends. CDR1 is SNHLY and CDR2 is FYNNEI in the germline V gene. This CDR3 contains 15 residues. CDR3 sequence (DNA): TGTGCCAGCAGCCCAGGGGGGACTGGGGCCAACGTCCTGACTTTC. Translating it yields CASSPGGTGANVLTF.

This chain joins TRBV5-1 and TRBJ2-3; D possibly uses TRBD1 or TRBD2 (5 bases each). Trimming shortened V by 6 bases and J by 6 bases, and 17 bases separated the two germline ends. CDR1 SGHRS and CDR2 YFSETQ come from the germline V gene. CDR3 length equals 14 residues. CDR3 sequence (DNA): TGCGCCAGCACTCCCGAGGGGCGAATGGATACGCAGTATTTT. It translates to CASTPEGRMDTQYF.

This clonotype has just a few counts. The CDR3 loop is CASSAFTGVLNTEAFF. For the CDR3, the DNA is TGTGCCAGCAGCGCGTTCACAGGGGTTCTCAACACTGAAGCTTTCTTT. The chain has TRBV5-4 and TRBJ1-1, with 7 bases fitting TRBD1. This CDR3 has 16 amino acids. Per the germline V gene, CDR1 is SGHNT and CDR2 is YYREEE (reference sequence). V trimming: 4 bases; J trimming: 2 bases; junction bases outside the gene matches: 11.

The sample holds many counts of this clonotype. The chain carries TRBV20-1 and TRBJ2-1, with no clear D. The CDR3 is made up of 12 amino acids. The V and J ends lost 3 bases and 12 bases respectively, with 15 bases between them. The germline V gene encodes CDR1 DFQATT and CDR2 SNEGSKA (reference sequence). The CDR3 DNA follows: TGCAGTGCTAGTTTAGTGTCAGATCGGCAGTTCTTC. Protein sequence: CSASLVSDRQFF.

In its sample, this clonotype was seen a few times. The rearrangement uses TRBV15 and TRBJ1-1, with 12 bases lining up with TRBD1. V lost 3 bases and J lost 6; bases outside the gene matches: 5. Germline lookup yields CDR1 LNHNV and CDR2 YYDKDF (reference sequence). The CDR3 covers 15 residues. This chain's CDR3 is CATSSPGQGAPEAFF. The CDR3 nucleotides read TGTGCCACCAGCAGCCCGGGACAGGGGGCCCCTGAAGCTTTCTTT.

V and J are TRBV14 and TRBJ1-4; D unresolved. Germline-derived CDR1 and CDR2 are SGHDN and FVKESK. Trimming cost V 0 bases and J 4 bases, with 9 bases left between them. The CDR3 has 15 amino acids. The CDR3 sequence is CASSQDTGGNEKLFF. In nucleotides, the CDR3 is TGTGCCAGCAGCCAAGATACGGGCGGTAATGAAAAACTGTTTTTT. Variable domain in full (rest from reference TRBV14 and TRBJ1-4): EAGVTQFPSHSVIEKGQTVTLRCDPISGHDNLYWYRRVMGKEIKFLLHFVKESKQDESGMPNNRFLAERTGGTYSTLKVQPAELEDSGVYFCASSQDTGGNEKLFFGSGTQLSVL.

The table lists this clonotype with many counts. The genes are TRBV7-2 and TRBJ2-2; no firm D call. Germline V gene sequence: CDR1 SGHTA, CDR2 FQGNSA. V lost 3 bases, J lost 0 bases, and 8 bases lay in between. The CDR3 length is 15 residues. DNA for the CDR3: TGTGCCAGCAGCTTCCAGGCTTCGAACACCGGGGAGCTGTTTTTT. Translating it yields CASSFQASNTGELFF.

This clonotype was observed many times. The J gene is TRBJ2-6, the V gene TRBV28, with D hard to call. CDR3 length: 14 amino acids. V lost 6 bases, J lost 1 base, and 7 bases lay in between. Looked up from germline, CDR1 is MDHEN and CDR2 is SYDVKM. The CDR3 DNA reads as TGTGCCAGCAGAGAAACATCTGGGGCCAACGTCCTGACTTTC. Translating it yields CASRETSGANVLTF.

This chain connects TRBV28 to TRBJ1-1; tentative D call: TRBD1 (6 bases). This CDR3 has 15 amino acids. V was shortened by 10 bases and J by 5 bases, with 23 bases between the two germline ends. Germline V CDR1 and CDR2: MDHEN, SYDVKM. CDR3 DNA: TGTGCCACCCTTGACTCCGGACAGTTCGGGACTGAAGCTTTCTTT. It specifies CATLDSGQFGTEAFF.

This clonotype was seen at least ten times. The chain employs TRBV27 and TRBJ1-5, with D possibly TRBD1 on 5 matching bases. Per the germline V gene, CDR1 is MNHEY and CDR2 is SMNVEV (reference sequence). V shed 3 bases and J shed 4 bases, with 13 bases lying between them. CDR3 size: 15 residues. In nucleotides, the CDR3 is TGTGCCAGCAGTTTGCGTTTGGGGGTGAATCAGCCCCAGCATTTT. Translating gives CASSLRLGVNQPQHF.